This T cell receptor beta chain was recovered during a study of blood T cell repertoires in COVID-19. Study as a whole: From T cells, B-cell-depleted T cells, or PBMCs came the material, which was cDNA or gDNA.

The authors' processing: Reference gene primer amplification gave nucleated cell count estimates. The assay was immunoSEQ multiplex PCR, and TCRdb's table has in-frame clones only and misses some. That table gives V, J and clone size, and the DNA gave D and trimming. The sample has about 100,000 clones; roughly nine tenths are singletons. Germline CDR1 and CDR2: SGHTA and FQGNSA. V shed 5 bases and J shed 4 bases, with 14 bases lying between them. The CDR3 has 14 amino acids. This receptor was identified in a man aged 55 to 69 with acute or convalescent COVID-19. The chain joins TRBV7-2 to TRBJ1-1; perhaps TRBD1 as D (5 bases). Sequences were obtained from peripheral blood. CDR3 DNA: TGTGCCAGCAGCCCAGGGTCCGGGGGCACTGAAGCTTTCTTT. As protein: CASSPGSGGTEAFF. The full variable domain, completed using reference TRBV7-2 and TRBJ1-1, is GAGVSQSPSNKVTEKGKDVELRCDPISGHTALYWYRQSLGQGLEFLIYFQGNSAPDKSGLPSDRFSAERTGGSVSTLTIQRTQQEDSAVYLCASSPGSGGTEAFFGQGTRLTVV.